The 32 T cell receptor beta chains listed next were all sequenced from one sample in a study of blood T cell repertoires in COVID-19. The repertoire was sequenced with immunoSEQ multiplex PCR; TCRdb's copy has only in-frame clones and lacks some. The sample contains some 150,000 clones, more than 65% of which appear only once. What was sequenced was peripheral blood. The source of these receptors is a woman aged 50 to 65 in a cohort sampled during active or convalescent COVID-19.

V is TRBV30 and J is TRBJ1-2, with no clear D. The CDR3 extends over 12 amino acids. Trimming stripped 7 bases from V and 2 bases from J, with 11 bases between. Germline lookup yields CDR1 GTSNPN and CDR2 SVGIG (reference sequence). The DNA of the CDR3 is TGTGCCTCGATATCGGAGAACTATGGCTACACCTTC. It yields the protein CASISENYGYTF.

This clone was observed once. In nucleotides, the CDR3 is TGTGCCATCAGTGAAGGTCAGGCGCCCATATATTTT. As protein: CAISEGQAPIYF. The chain combines TRBV10-3 with TRBJ1-3; D unclear. Per the germline V gene, CDR1 is ENHRY and CDR2 is SYGVKD. This CDR3 spans 12 amino acids. V lost 3 bases and J 11 bases, leaving 11 bases between the germline ends.

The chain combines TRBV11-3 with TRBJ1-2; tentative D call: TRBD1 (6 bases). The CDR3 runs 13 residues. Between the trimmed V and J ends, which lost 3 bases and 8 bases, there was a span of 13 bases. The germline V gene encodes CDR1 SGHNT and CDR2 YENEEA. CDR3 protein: CASSFRDNTGYTF. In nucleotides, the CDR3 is TGTGCCAGCAGCTTCCGGGACAATACGGGCTACACCTTC.

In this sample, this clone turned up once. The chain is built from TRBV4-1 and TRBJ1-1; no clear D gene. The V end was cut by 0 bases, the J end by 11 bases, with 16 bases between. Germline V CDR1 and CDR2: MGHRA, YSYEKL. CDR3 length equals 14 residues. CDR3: CASSQDRAARGAFF. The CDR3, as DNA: TGCGCCAGCAGCCAAGATCGGGCAGCCCGAGGGGCTTTCTTT.

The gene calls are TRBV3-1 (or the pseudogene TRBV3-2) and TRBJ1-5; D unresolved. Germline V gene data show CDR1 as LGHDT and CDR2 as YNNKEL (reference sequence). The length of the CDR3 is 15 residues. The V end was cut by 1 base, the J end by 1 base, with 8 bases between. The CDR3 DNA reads TGTGCCAGCAGCCAAGGAGGGCAGAGCAATCAGCCCCAGCATTTT. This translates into CASSQGGQSNQPQHF.

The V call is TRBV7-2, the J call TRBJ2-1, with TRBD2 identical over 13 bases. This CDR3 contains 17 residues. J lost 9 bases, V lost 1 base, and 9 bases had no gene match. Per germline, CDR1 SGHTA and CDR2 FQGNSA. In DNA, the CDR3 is TGTGCCAGCAGCTTAGTAGGAACTAGCGGGGGGGCAGGTGAGCAGTTCTTC. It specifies CASSLVGTSGGAGEQFF. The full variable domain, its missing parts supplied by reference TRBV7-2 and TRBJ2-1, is GAGVSQSPSNKVTEKGKDVELRCDPISGHTALYWYRQSLGQGLEFLIYFQGNSAPDKSGLPSDRFSAERTGGSVSTLTIQRTQQEDSAVYLCASSLVGTSGGAGEQFFGPGTRLTVL.

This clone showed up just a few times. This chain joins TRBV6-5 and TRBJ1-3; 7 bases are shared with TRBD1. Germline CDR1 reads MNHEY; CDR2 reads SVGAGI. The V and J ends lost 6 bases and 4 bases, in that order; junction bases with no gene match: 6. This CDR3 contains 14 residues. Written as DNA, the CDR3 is TGTGCCAGCAGCCCACAGGGGCCAGGAAACACCATATATTTT. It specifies CASSPQGPGNTIYF.

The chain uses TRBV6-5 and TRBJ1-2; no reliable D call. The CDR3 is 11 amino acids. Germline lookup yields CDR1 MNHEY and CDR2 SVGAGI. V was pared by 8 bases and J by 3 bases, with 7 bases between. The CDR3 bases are TGTGCCAGCGGGCGTGACTATGGCTACACCTTC. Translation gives CASGRDYGYTF.

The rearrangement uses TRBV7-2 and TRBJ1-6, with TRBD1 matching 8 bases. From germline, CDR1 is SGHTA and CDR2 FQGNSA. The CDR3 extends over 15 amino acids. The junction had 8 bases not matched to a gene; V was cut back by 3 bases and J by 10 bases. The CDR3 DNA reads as TGTGCCAGCAGCTTCACGGCAGGGGGCGGATCACCCCTCCACTTT. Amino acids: CASSFTAGGGSPLHF. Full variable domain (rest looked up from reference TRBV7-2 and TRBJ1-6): GAGVSQSPSNKVTEKGKDVELRCDPISGHTALYWYRQSLGQGLEFLIYFQGNSAPDKSGLPSDRFSAERTGGSVSTLTIQRTQQEDSAVYLCASSFTAGGGSPLHFGNGTRLTVT.

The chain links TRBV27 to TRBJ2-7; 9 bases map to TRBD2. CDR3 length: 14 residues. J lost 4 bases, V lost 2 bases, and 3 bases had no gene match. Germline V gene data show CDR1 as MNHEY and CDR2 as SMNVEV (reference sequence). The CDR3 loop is CASSLAGGQYEQYF. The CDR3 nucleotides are TGTGCCAGCAGTTTAGCGGGGGGGCAGTACGAGCAGTACTTC.

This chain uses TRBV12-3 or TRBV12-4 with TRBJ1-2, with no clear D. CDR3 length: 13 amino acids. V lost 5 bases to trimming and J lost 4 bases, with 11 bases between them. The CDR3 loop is CASSPGWAYGYTF. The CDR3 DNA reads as TGTGCCAGCAGTCCGGGGTGGGCCTATGGCTACACCTTC.

Here the CDR3 reads CASSISSVSNQPQHF. DNA of the CDR3: TGTGCCAGTAGTATTTCCTCGGTCAGCAATCAGCCCCAGCATTTT. The chain combines TRBV19 with TRBJ1-5; D unclear. Germline CDR1 LNHDA, CDR2 SQIVND (reference sequence). There are 15 residues in the CDR3. Trimming removed 3 bases from V and 1 base from J, with 10 bases in between.

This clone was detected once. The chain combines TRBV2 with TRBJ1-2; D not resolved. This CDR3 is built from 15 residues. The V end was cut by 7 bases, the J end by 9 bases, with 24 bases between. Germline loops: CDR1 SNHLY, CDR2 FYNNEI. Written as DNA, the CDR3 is TGTGCCAGCATCCCTCGGGAGGACCTCGGGCCATGCTACACCTTC. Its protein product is CASIPREDLGPCYTF.

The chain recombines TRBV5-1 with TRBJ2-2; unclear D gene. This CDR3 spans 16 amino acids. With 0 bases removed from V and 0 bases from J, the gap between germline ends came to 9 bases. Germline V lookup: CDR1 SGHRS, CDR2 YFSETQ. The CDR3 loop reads CASSLAQIANTGELFF. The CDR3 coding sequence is TGCGCCAGCAGCTTGGCCCAGATCGCGAACACCGGGGAGCTGTTTTTT.

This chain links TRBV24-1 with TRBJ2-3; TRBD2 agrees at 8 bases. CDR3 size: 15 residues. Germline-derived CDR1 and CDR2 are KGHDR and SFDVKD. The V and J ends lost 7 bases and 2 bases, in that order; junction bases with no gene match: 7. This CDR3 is CATSAGGFTTDTQYF. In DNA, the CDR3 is TGTGCCACCAGCGCGGGGGGCTTTACCACAGATACGCAGTATTTT.

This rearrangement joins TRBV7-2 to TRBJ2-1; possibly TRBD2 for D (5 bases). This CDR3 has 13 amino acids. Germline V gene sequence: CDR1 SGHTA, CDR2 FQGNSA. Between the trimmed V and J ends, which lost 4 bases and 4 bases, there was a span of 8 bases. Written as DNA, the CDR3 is TGTGCCAGCAGCTCTCAGCGGTACAATGAGCAGTTCTTC. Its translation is CASSSQRYNEQFF.

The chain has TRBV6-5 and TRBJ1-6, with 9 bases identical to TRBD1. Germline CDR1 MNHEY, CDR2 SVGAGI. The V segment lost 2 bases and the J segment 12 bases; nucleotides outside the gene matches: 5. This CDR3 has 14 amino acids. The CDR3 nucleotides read TGTGCCAGCAGTTACGGGGGACAGGGTCTACCCCTCCACTTT. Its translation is CASSYGGQGLPLHF.

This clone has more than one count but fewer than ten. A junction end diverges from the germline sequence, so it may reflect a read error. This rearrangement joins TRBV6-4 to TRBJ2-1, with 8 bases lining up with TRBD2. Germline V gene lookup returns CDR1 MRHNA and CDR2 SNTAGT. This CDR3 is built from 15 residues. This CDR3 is CASSDSTGGPNVQFF. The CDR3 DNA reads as TGTGCCAGCAGTGACTCGACGGGGGGGCCGAATGTGCAGTTCTTC.

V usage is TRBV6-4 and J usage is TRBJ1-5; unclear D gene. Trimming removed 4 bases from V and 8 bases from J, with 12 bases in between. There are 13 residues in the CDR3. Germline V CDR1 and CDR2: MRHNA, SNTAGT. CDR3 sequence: CASSARQGEPQHF. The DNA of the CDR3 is TGTGCCAGCAGTGCTCGGCAAGGAGAGCCCCAGCATTTT.

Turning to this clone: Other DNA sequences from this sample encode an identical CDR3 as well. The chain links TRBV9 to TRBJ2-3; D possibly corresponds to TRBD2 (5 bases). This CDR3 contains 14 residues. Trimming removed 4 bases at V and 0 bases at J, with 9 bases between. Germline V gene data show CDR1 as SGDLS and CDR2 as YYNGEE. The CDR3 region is CASSPRTSTDTQYF. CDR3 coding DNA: TGTGCCAGCAGCCCCCGGACTAGCACAGATACGCAGTATTTT. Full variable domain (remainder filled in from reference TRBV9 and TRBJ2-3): DSGVTQTPKHLITATGQRVTLRCSPRSGDLSVYWYQQSLDQGLQFLIQYYNGEERAKGNILERFSAQQFPDLHSELNLSSLELGDSALYFCASSPRTSTDTQYFGPGTRLTVL.

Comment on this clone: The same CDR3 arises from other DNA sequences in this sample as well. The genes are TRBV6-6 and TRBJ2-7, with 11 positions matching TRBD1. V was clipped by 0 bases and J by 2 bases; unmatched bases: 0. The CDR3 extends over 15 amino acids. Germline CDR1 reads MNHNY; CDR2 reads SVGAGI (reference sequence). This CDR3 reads CASSYSGQGAYEQYF. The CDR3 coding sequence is TGTGCCAGCAGTTACTCGGGACAGGGGGCCTACGAGCAGTACTTC.

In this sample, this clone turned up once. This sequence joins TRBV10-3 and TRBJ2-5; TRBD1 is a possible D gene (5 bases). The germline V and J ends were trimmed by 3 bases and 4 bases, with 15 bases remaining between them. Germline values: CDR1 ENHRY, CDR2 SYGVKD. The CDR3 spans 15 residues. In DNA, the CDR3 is TGTGCCATCAGTGACAAGGGGCTACCCACAGAGACCCAGTACTTC. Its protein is CAISDKGLPTETQYF.

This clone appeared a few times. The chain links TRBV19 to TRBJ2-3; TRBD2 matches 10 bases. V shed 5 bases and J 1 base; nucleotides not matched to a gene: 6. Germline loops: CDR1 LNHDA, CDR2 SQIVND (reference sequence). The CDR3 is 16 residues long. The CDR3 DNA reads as TGTGCCAGTAGTTCCGCCGGGACTAGCGGCACAGATACGCAGTATTTT. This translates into CASSSAGTSGTDTQYF.

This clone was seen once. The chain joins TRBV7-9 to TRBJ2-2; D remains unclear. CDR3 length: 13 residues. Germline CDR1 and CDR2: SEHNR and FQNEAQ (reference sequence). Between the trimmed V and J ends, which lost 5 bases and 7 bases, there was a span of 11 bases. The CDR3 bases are TGTGCCAGCAGCCAGGCACTCCTCGGGGAGCTGTTTTTT. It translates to CASSQALLGELFF.

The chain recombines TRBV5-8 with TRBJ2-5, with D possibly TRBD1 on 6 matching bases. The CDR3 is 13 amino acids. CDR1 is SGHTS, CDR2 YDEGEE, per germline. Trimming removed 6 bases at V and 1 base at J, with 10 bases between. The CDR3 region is CASKARGQETQYF. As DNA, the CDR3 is TGTGCCAGCAAAGCCAGGGGCCAAGAGACCCAGTACTTC.

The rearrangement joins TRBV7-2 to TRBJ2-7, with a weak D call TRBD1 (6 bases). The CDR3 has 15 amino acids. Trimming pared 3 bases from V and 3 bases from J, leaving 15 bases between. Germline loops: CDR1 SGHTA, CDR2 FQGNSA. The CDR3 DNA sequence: TGTGCCAGCAGCTTTTTCAGGGGCCCCATCTACGAGCAGTACTTC. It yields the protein CASSFFRGPIYEQYF.

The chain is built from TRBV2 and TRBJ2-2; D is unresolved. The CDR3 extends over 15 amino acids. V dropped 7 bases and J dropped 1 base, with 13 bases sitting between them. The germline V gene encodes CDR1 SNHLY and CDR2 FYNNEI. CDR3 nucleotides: TGTGCCAGCATATCGACTGCCCAGAACACCGGGGAGCTGTTTTTT. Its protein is CASISTAQNTGELFF.

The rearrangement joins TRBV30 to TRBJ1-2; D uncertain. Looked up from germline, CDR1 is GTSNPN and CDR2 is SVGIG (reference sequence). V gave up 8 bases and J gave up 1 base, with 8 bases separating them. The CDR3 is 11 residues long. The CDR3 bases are TGTGCCGGACTCGGTAACTATGGCTACACCTTC. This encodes CAGLGNYGYTF.

CDR3 protein: CASSSRGFENSPLHF. Here the CDR3 DNA reads TGCGCCAGCAGCTCCAGGGGCTTCGAGAATTCACCCCTCCACTTT. This rearrangement joins TRBV5-1 to TRBJ1-6, with a weak D call TRBD1 (6 bases). Germline V gene sequence: CDR1 SGHRS, CDR2 YFSETQ. The V end was cut by 3 bases, the J end by 7 bases, with 14 bases between. This CDR3 region has 15 residues.

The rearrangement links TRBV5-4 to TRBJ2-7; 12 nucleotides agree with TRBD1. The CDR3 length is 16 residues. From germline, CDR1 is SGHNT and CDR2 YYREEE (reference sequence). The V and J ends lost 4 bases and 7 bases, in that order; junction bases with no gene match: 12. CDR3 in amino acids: CASSGEPGQGAREQYF. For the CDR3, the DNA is TGTGCCAGCAGCGGGGAACCGGGACAGGGGGCACGAGAGCAGTACTTC.

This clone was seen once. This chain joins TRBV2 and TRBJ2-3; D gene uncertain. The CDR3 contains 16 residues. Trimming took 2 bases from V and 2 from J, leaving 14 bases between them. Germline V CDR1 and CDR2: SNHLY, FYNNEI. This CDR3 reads CASSEKTLGATDTQYF. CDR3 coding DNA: TGTGCCAGCAGTGAAAAAACCCTAGGCGCCACAGATACGCAGTATTTT.

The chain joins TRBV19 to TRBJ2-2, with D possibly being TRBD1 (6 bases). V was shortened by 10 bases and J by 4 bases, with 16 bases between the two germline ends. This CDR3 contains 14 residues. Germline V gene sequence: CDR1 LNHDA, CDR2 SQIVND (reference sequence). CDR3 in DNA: TGTGCCACTAAACAGGGAAGTAGCACCGGGGAGCTGTTTTTT. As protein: CATKQGSSTGELFF.